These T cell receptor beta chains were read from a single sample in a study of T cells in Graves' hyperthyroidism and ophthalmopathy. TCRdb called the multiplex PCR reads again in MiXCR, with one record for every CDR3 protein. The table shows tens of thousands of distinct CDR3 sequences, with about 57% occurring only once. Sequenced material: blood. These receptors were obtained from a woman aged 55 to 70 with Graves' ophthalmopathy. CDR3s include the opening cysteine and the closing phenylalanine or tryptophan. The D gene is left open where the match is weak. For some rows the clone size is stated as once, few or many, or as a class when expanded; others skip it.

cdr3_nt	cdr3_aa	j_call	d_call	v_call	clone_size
TGTGCCAGCAGCCTACGGGACTACACAGATACGCAGTATTTT	CASSLRDYTDTQYF	TRBJ2-3	TRBD2	TRBV7-9	many
TGTGCCAGCAGCCGGGTCAGGGTGGACTTTGCAACTAATGAAAAACTGTTTTTT	CASSRVRVDFATNEKLFF	TRBJ1-4	.	TRBV2	many
TGTGCCACTAGACAGGGGCAGAACACTGAAGCTTTCTTT	CATRQGQNTEAFF	TRBJ1-1	TRBD1	TRBV10-3	.
TGTGCCAGCAGCCCCACCGGGACAGGGGCCTACAATGAGCAGTTCTTC	CASSPTGTGAYNEQFF	TRBJ2-1	TRBD1	TRBV28	many
TGCAGTGCTAGCGGGAGGGCCTACGAGCAGTACTTC	CSASGRAYEQYF	TRBJ2-7	TRBD2	TRBV20-1	.
TGTGCCTGGAGTGTAACGTGGCTTACTAACTATGGCTACACCTTC	CAWSVTWLTNYGYTF	TRBJ1-2	.	TRBV30	many
TGCGCCAGCAGTGAGAGGCCCGAGGCCCAGCATTTT	CASSERPEAQHF	TRBJ1-5	.	TRBV10-2	.
TGCAGTGCCCCACCCTTGACAGGGTTCACTGAAGCTTTCTTT	CSAPPLTGFTEAFF	TRBJ1-1	TRBD1	TRBV20-1	.
TGTGCCACTAAAAGGGCTACGGAGGGGACGAACACTGAAGCTTTCTTT	CATKRATEGTNTEAFF	TRBJ1-1	.	TRBV2	.
TGTGCCAGCAGTACCATCTCGACAGTCATGAGCTCCTATAATTCACCCCTCCACTTT	CASSTISTVMSSYNSPLHF	TRBJ1-6	.	TRBV6-2/TRBV6-3	many
TGCAGTGCTAGAGACGGGGGCGGGGGGCCCAATGAGCAGTTCTTC	CSARDGGGGPNEQFF	TRBJ2-1	TRBD2	TRBV20-1	.
TGTGCCATCAGTGAAAGCGGGAGCACCGGGGAGCTGTTTTTT	CAISESGSTGELFF	TRBJ2-2	TRBD2	TRBV10-3	.
TGTGCCAACAGTGGATCCTCTGAGGGCAATGAGCAGTTCTTC	CANSGSSEGNEQFF	TRBJ2-1	.	TRBV9	.
TGTGCCAGCCGACCGGGACAGGCAAGCACAGATACGCAGTATTTT	CASRPGQASTDTQYF	TRBJ2-3	TRBD1	TRBV5-6	.
TGTGCCAGTCGGGGGGAACGTCAGCCCCAGCATTTT	CASRGERQPQHF	TRBJ1-5	.	TRBV2	medium-sized
TGTGCCAGCAGTGCGGGACAGTGGTTAGCCAAAGACATTCAGTACTTC	CASSAGQWLAKDIQYF	TRBJ2-4	TRBD1	TRBV6-1	.
TGTGCCAGCAGCTTAGGCCACAGGAATCAGCCCCAGCATTTT	CASSLGHRNQPQHF	TRBJ1-5	.	TRBV13	.
TGCGCCAGCAGCTTGGCTGGGGACGGGCTCGCTGGCTACACCTTC	CASSLAGDGLAGYTF	TRBJ1-2	.	TRBV5-1	many
TGTGCCTGCAGGCCAAGCGGCGGTTCCTACAAGCGGTACTTC	CACRPSGGSYKRYF	TRBJ2-7	.	TRBV7-2	once
TGTGCCAGCAGCGCCTCGGGGACAGGGATAGATACGCAGTATTTT	CASSASGTGIDTQYF	TRBJ2-3	TRBD1	TRBV9	many
TGTGCCAGCAGTTTCCCAAGTATAGGCACCGGGGAGCTGTTTTTT	CASSFPSIGTGELFF	TRBJ2-2	.	TRBV28	many
TGTGCCAGTAGTACAACAGTGGGCTACGAGCAGTACTTC	CASSTTVGYEQYF	TRBJ2-7	.	TRBV19	medium-sized
TGTGCCAGCAGTCCCCCAACAGTCTACGAGCAGTACTTC	CASSPPTVYEQYF	TRBJ2-7	.	TRBV28	many
TGCAGTGCTAGGACAGGGACTGCCAATTCACCCCTCCACTTT	CSARTGTANSPLHF	TRBJ1-6	TRBD1	TRBV20-1	.
TGTGCCAGTAGTCCCCGGCGCTTGACAGCGAACACCGGGGAGCTGTTTTTT	CASSPRRLTANTGELFF	TRBJ2-2	.	TRBV19	many
TGTGCCAGCGGTGAAGCCACCAGGGTGGACCACCACACAGATACGCAGTATTTT	CASGEATRVDHHTDTQYF	TRBJ2-3	.	TRBV2	.
TGCAGTGCTGCTGCCCAGGTCGGGACTAGCGGGGGACACACAGATACGCAGTATTTT	CSAAAQVGTSGGHTDTQYF	TRBJ2-3	TRBD2	TRBV20-1	.
TGTGCCAGTAGCCTTACCGGGACAGGGGGTTATTCACCCCTCCACTTT	CASSLTGTGGYSPLHF	TRBJ1-6	TRBD1	TRBV19	.
TGTGCCAGTAGTCCAAGGCCTCGGGGACAGGGAACGGAGAATTCACCCCTCCACTTT	CASSPRPRGQGTENSPLHF	TRBJ1-6	TRBD1	TRBV19	.
TGTGCTAGTGGTTTGCCCGGACGCAATGAGCAGTTCTTC	CASGLPGRNEQFF	TRBJ2-1	.	TRBV12-5	many
TGTGCCACCGGGACTAGCACAGATACGCAGTATTTT	CATGTSTDTQYF	TRBJ2-3	.	TRBV6-1	.
TGTGCCAGCAGCTTAGACAGGGGAACCTACAATGAGCAGTTCTTC	CASSLDRGTYNEQFF	TRBJ2-1	TRBD1	TRBV7-2	.
TGTGCCAGCAGCTTAGCGGGACTAGCCCAAGAGACCCAGTACTTC	CASSLAGLAQETQYF	TRBJ2-5	TRBD2	TRBV7-8	many
TGCGCCAGCAGCCGACGCTTTCTAGCGGGAGGCACAGATACGCAGTATTTT	CASSRRFLAGGTDTQYF	TRBJ2-3	TRBD2	TRBV4-1	many
TGCAGTGCTAGAGATAGGACAGGGTATGGCTACACCTTC	CSARDRTGYGYTF	TRBJ1-2	TRBD1	TRBV20-1	.
TGCAGTCCGACAGGGGACCCCTACGAGCAGTACTTC	CSPTGDPYEQYF	TRBJ2-7	TRBD1	TRBV20-1	.
TGCAGTGTTAGAGGGAGGGGGGACAGGGGTTCGGCCAAAAACATTCAGTACTTC	CSVRGRGDRGSAKNIQYF	TRBJ2-4	TRBD1	TRBV20-1	many
TGCAGTGCTGGACTAGCGGATAGCTCCTACGAGCAGTACTTC	CSAGLADSSYEQYF	TRBJ2-7	TRBD2	TRBV20-1	.
TGTGCCAGCAGCTTAGAGGGGCAGATCCGCCACGAGCAGTACTTC	CASSLEGQIRHEQYF	TRBJ2-7	.	TRBV7-2	.
TGTGCCAGTAGTAGGGGACCAGGGTTTCAGCCCCAGCATTTT	CASSRGPGFQPQHF	TRBJ1-5	.	TRBV19	many
TGTGCCAGCAGTCTCGGGACAGGGAGTGGTGAGCAGTTCTTC	CASSLGTGSGEQFF	TRBJ2-1	TRBD1	TRBV7-2	once
TGTGCCAGCAGTGTACTAGCGGGGGAGTCCTACGAGCAGTACTTC	CASSVLAGESYEQYF	TRBJ2-7	TRBD2	TRBV25-1	.
TGCAGTCGTACGGGGGGGGGACTCTACGAGCAGTACTTC	CSRTGGGLYEQYF	TRBJ2-7	TRBD2	TRBV20-1	many
TGTGCCAGCAGGGACAGGGGTAATTCACCCCTCCACTTT	CASRDRGNSPLHF	TRBJ1-6	TRBD1	TRBV2	.
TGTGCCAGCAGCTTAGCAGGGGCGGGAGGAGTAGAGACCCAGTACTTC	CASSLAGAGGVETQYF	TRBJ2-5	TRBD2	TRBV11-2	.
TGTGCCAGTTGTTTGTGGGGCCAACCCTACAATGAGCAGTTCTTC	CASCLWGQPYNEQFF	TRBJ2-1	.	TRBV12-3/TRBV12-4	once
TGCAGTGCTCTTCCGGGACTAGTCTACGAGCAGTACTTC	CSALPGLVYEQYF	TRBJ2-7	TRBD2	TRBV20-1	.
TGCGCCAGCAGCCCGACTAGCTCTTCTCTCCATGAGCAGTTCTTC	CASSPTSSSLHEQFF	TRBJ2-1	TRBD2	TRBV5-1	many
TGTGCCAGCAGCTGGGGACTAGCGGGGGGGCGGGACACCGGGGAGCTGTTTTTT	CASSWGLAGGRDTGELFF	TRBJ2-2	TRBD2	TRBV5-4	.
TGTGCCAGCTCACTAAGGGACAGGGGGAGCTACTACGAGCAGTACTTC	CASSLRDRGSYYEQYF	TRBJ2-7	TRBD1	TRBV9	.
TGCGCCAGCAGCTTGGACTCGGACAGGGACTACAATGAGCAGTTCTTC	CASSLDSDRDYNEQFF	TRBJ2-1	TRBD1	TRBV5-1	many
TGCAGTGCTAGACCAGAGACAGGGGGCGCGAATGGCTACACCTTC	CSARPETGGANGYTF	TRBJ1-2	TRBD1	TRBV20-1	.
TGTGCCAGCAGTGTCGTCGGAGGATCCTACGAGCAGTACTTC	CASSVVGGSYEQYF	TRBJ2-7	.	TRBV6-1	once
TGTGCCAGCAGCCCCGGGACTAGCGGGCGCACAGATACGCAGTATTTT	CASSPGTSGRTDTQYF	TRBJ2-3	TRBD2	TRBV11-3	many
TGTGCCAGTAGTAGACCGGGAGTAGGTTACGTGCAGTACTTC	CASSRPGVGYVQYF	TRBJ2-7	.	TRBV19	once
TGCGCCAGCAGTGATAAAAGGACAGCAGGAAACACCATATATTTT	CASSDKRTAGNTIYF	TRBJ1-3	.	TRBV10-2	.
TGTGCCATCAGTGAGGGGACAGCGAACACCGGGGAGCTGTTTTTT	CAISEGTANTGELFF	TRBJ2-2	TRBD1	TRBV10-3	many